Below, 23 T cell receptor beta chains from the same sample are listed, as sequenced in a study of cytomegalovirus exposure and HLA in healthy donors. Researchers ran the PCR with 60 Vbeta and 13 Jbeta primers. Measured with immunoSEQ multiplex PCR; TCRdb has only the in-frame clones, and not every one. The table includes 100,000 to 120,000 clones, approximately 86% detected once. What was sequenced was PBMCs. These receptors were collected from a man aged 35 to 55 in good health and CMV-seronegative.

The rearrangement joins TRBV7-9 to TRBJ1-1, with D perhaps TRBD1 (5 bases). V lost 1 base, J lost 11 bases, and 17 bases lay in between. The CDR3 has 14 amino acids. Germline assignment: CDR1 SEHNR and CDR2 FQNEAQ (reference sequence). As DNA, the CDR3 is TGTGCCAGCAGCTTAGGTGGGTCGGAACCAGGGGCTTTCTTT. It codes for CASSLGGSEPGAFF.

The rearrangement links TRBV7-2 to TRBJ2-3; the D is unclear. The CDR3 has 15 residues. Trimming removed 3 bases from V and 2 bases from J, with 12 bases in between. Germline V CDR1 and CDR2: SGHTA, FQGNSA. The CDR3 sequence: CASSFSPHPTDTQYF. The CDR3 region has the DNA TGTGCCAGCAGCTTTAGCCCTCATCCCACAGATACGCAGTATTTT.

CDR3 sequence reads: CAWSPRTSGGPYKNIQYF. CDR3 nucleotides: TGTGCCTGGAGTCCGAGGACTAGCGGGGGACCTTACAAAAACATTCAGTACTTC. This chain uses TRBV30 with TRBJ2-4, with 13 nucleotides matching TRBD2. The J segment lost 3 bases and the V segment lost 2 bases, leaving 10 bases of the junction unmatched. CDR3 length: 18 amino acids. The germline V gene has CDR1 GTSNPN and CDR2 SVGIG (reference sequence). Supplemented by reference TRBV30 and TRBJ2-4, the full variable domain reads SQTIHQWPATLVQPVGSPLSLECTVEGTSNPNLYWYRQAAGRGLQLLFYSVGIGQISSEVPQNLSASRPQDRQFILSSKKLLLSDSGFYLCAWSPRTSGGPYKNIQYFGAGTRLSVL.

The chain employs TRBV2 and TRBJ1-6; 9 positions agree with TRBD1. V shed 4 bases and J 8 bases; nucleotides not matched to a gene: 3. Germline V lookup: CDR1 SNHLY, CDR2 FYNNEI. The CDR3 runs to 14 residues. The CDR3 is CASSGNRGHSPLHF. DNA of the CDR3: TGTGCCAGCAGTGGTAACAGGGGGCATTCACCCCTCCACTTT.

This clone was seen once. J is TRBJ2-5 and V is TRBV7-9, with 7 bases aligning to TRBD1. The germline CDR1 and CDR2 sequences are SEHNR and FQNEAQ (reference sequence). CDR3 length equals 14 residues. With V trimmed by 0 bases and J by 4 bases, 2 bases remained unmatched. The CDR3 coding sequence is TGTGCCAGCAGCTTAGCAGGGGGCGGAGAGACCCAGTACTTC. It translates to CASSLAGGGETQYF.

V gene TRBV14 combines with J gene TRBJ1-2; no firm D call. The CDR3 is 13 amino acids. V gave up 3 bases and J gave up 1 base, with 6 bases separating them. Germline CDR1 SGHDN, CDR2 FVKESK. CDR3 protein: CASSHTVNYGYTF. CDR3 DNA: TGTGCCAGCAGCCACACAGTTAACTATGGCTACACCTTC.

The V call is TRBV10-3, the J call TRBJ1-5; TRBD1 might be the D (5 bases). Per germline, CDR1 ENHRY and CDR2 SYGVKD. The V gene lost 4 bases and the J gene lost 6 bases, with 10 bases spanning the gap. CDR3 length: 13 residues. The CDR3 region is CAISGGGTQPQHF. DNA of the CDR3: TGTGCCATCAGTGGCGGGGGGACTCAGCCCCAGCATTTT.

In this sample, this clone turned up once. The chain couples TRBV6-1 to TRBJ1-2; no firm D call. Germline CDR1 is MNHNS and CDR2 is SASEGT. V was trimmed by 5 bases and J by 5 bases, leaving 12 bases between them. CDR3 length: 13 amino acids. The CDR3 nucleotides read TGTGCCAGCAGTCCGGAAGGAGGGTATGGCTACACCTTC. The encoded protein is CASSPEGGYGYTF.

The chain uses TRBV27 and TRBJ2-1; 7 bases are a match to TRBD2. Germline V gene data show CDR1 as MNHEY and CDR2 as SMNVEV (reference sequence). CDR3 length: 14 amino acids. V was pared by 5 bases and J by 0 bases, with 1 base of the junction left unmatched. For the CDR3, the DNA is TGTGCCAGCAGTGAGCGGGGCTCCTACAATGAGCAGTTCTTC. Protein sequence: CASSERGSYNEQFF.

The V call is TRBV6-1, the J call TRBJ1-1, with D perhaps TRBD1 (6 bases). Trimming stripped 6 bases from V and 5 bases from J, with 16 bases between. Germline V gene lookup returns CDR1 MNHNS and CDR2 SASEGT. The CDR3 sequence is 14 residues long. The CDR3 nucleotides are TGTGCCAGCAGGGAACAGGGAATAGGAACTGAAGCTTTCTTT. Translation gives CASREQGIGTEAFF.

The J gene is TRBJ1-1, the V gene TRBV29-1; D gene unclear. The CDR3 totals 14 residues. Trimming took off 7 bases at V and 7 bases at J, with 22 bases between the two ends. From germline, CDR1 is SQVTM and CDR2 ANQGSEA. CDR3 residues: CSAHLDGRGGEAFF. CDR3 DNA sequence: TGCAGCGCTCATTTGGACGGGCGGGGTGGTGAAGCTTTCTTT.

Note on this clone: The junction departs from the called germline gene at one end, perhaps through a read error. The chain carries TRBV18 and TRBJ2-3, with D maybe TRBD2 (6 bases). This CDR3 has 16 amino acids. Per germline, CDR1 KGHSH and CDR2 LQKENI. The CDR3 DNA reads as TGTGCCAGCTCCCCACTTGGCGGGGCGGTCACAGATACGCAGTATTTT. Its protein is CASSPLGGAVTDTQYF.

V and J are TRBV7-9 and TRBJ1-4; TRBD1 agrees at 11 bases. The germline gives CDR1 SEHNR, CDR2 FQNEAQ (reference sequence). Trimming cost V 5 bases and J 5 bases; bases outside gene matches: 10. The CDR3 contains 17 residues. The CDR3, as DNA: TGTGCCAGCAGCGCCACAGGACAGGGGGCGCGGAATGAAAAACTGTTTTTT. Translated: CASSATGQGARNEKLFF.

The gene calls are TRBV28 and TRBJ2-7, with D possibly being TRBD1 (5 bases). CDR1 and CDR2 from the germline V gene are MDHEN and SYDVKM. This CDR3 is 12 amino acids long. V was pared by 6 bases and J by 5 bases, with 11 bases between. The CDR3 sequence: CASSQGGNEQYF. For the CDR3, the DNA is TGTGCCAGCAGCCAGGGTGGGAACGAGCAGTACTTC.

The rearrangement links TRBV5-8 to TRBJ2-1; unclear D gene. This CDR3 comprises 14 residues. Germline V lookup: CDR1 SGHTS, CDR2 YDEGEE. Trimming stripped 7 bases from V and 3 bases from J, with 14 bases between. Here the CDR3 reads CASPNGEVYNEQFF. Here the CDR3 DNA reads TGTGCCAGCCCCAACGGAGAGGTCTACAATGAGCAGTTCTTC. Using reference TRBV5-8 and TRBJ2-1 for the parts outside the CDR3, the full variable domain is EAGVTQSPTHLIKTRGQQATLRCSPISGHTSVYWYQQALGLGLQFLLWYDEGEERNRGNFPPRFSGRQFPNYSSELNVNALELEDSALYLCASPNGEVYNEQFFGPGTRLTVL.

This clone was counted only a few times. This rearrangement joins TRBV4-2 to TRBJ1-1; TRBD1 aligns across 9 bases. CDR1 is LGHNA and CDR2 is YNFKEQ in the germline V gene. V trimming: 1 base; J trimming: 4 bases; junction bases outside the gene matches: 4. The CDR3 runs 15 residues. CDR3 residues: CASSQAGQGFTEAFF. The CDR3 DNA is TGTGCCAGCAGCCAAGCGGGACAGGGTTTCACTGAAGCTTTCTTT.

V usage is TRBV10-2 and J usage is TRBJ2-3; D may be TRBD2 (7 bases). Germline loops: CDR1 WSHSY, CDR2 SAAADI. V lost 6 bases and J lost 3, with 16 bases in between. The CDR3 loop spans 15 amino acids. CDR3: CASRWGGLGTDTQYF. CDR3 nucleotide sequence: TGCGCCAGCAGGTGGGGGGGCCTAGGTACAGATACGCAGTATTTT.

The chain has TRBV6-5 and TRBJ1-1; 7 bases are shared with TRBD1. This CDR3 has 13 amino acids. Germline CDR1 reads MNHEY; CDR2 reads SVGAGI. Losses at the gene ends were 6 bases for V and 7 bases for J; bases not matched to a gene: 8. The DNA for the CDR3 is TGTGCCAGCAGGTACCGGGGACAGCTTGAAGCTTTCTTT. Encoded protein: CASRYRGQLEAFF.

This clone was counted once. The chain carries TRBV7-2 and TRBJ2-7; 7 nucleotides align to TRBD2. The CDR3 spans 16 residues. Per the germline V gene, CDR1 is SGHTA and CDR2 is FQGNSA. The trim removed 1 base at V and 0 bases at J, leaving 6 bases unmatched. The CDR3 DNA reads TGTGCCAGCAGCTTAGTCGCTAGCGGCCTCTCCTACGAGCAGTACTTC. Translation gives CASSLVASGLSYEQYF.

The gene calls are TRBV28 and TRBJ1-2; D gene ambiguous. Trimming pared 3 bases from V and 7 bases from J, leaving 15 bases between. The CDR3 contains 14 residues. In germline, CDR1 is MDHEN, CDR2 SYDVKM. The CDR3 loop is CASSLESPVVGYTF. The CDR3, as DNA: TGTGCCAGCAGTTTGGAGAGCCCTGTTGTTGGCTACACCTTC.

The chain links TRBV5-4 to TRBJ2-3; D is unclear. Germline V CDR1 and CDR2: SGHNT, YYREEE (reference sequence). V lost 2 bases and J 8 bases, leaving 15 bases between the germline ends. This CDR3 region has 14 residues. The CDR3 bases are TGTGCCAGCAGCTTAGTAGAGGAGTCTGGTACGCAGTATTTT. Its translation is CASSLVEESGTQYF.

This rearrangement joins TRBV2 to TRBJ2-5, with D possibly being TRBD2 (6 bases). CDR1 SNHLY and CDR2 FYNNEI come from the germline V gene. This CDR3 comprises 13 residues. V was trimmed by 6 bases and J by 2 bases, leaving 10 bases between them. The CDR3 bases are TGTGCCAGCAGGGGGGGATCACAAGAGACCCAGTACTTC. Its translation is CASRGGSQETQYF.

The chain uses TRBV4-3 and TRBJ1-6, with D possibly being TRBD1 (5 bases). Between the trimmed V and J ends, which lost 0 bases and 7 bases, there was a span of 13 bases. This CDR3 spans 16 amino acids. CDR1 is LGHNA, CDR2 YSLEER, per germline. Written as DNA, the CDR3 is TGCGCCAGCAGCCAAGACCACGGGACTCTCAATTCACCCCTCCACTTT. Protein: CASSQDHGTLNSPLHF.